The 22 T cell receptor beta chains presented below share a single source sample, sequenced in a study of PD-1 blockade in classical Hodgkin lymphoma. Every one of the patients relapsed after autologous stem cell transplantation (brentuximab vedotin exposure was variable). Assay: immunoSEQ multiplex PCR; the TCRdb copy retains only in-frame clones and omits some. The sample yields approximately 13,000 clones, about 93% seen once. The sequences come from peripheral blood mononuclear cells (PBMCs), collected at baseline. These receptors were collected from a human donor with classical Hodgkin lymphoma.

The CDR3 loop is CASSSQGASEQPQHF. In DNA, the CDR3 is TGTGCCAGCAGCTCACAGGGAGCCTCGGAGCAGCCCCAGCATTTT. The chain combines TRBV2 with TRBJ1-5; possible D gene TRBD1, 6 bases. V dropped 6 bases and J dropped 7 bases, with 19 bases sitting between them. The CDR3 loop spans 15 amino acids. Germline CDR1 SNHLY, CDR2 FYNNEI.

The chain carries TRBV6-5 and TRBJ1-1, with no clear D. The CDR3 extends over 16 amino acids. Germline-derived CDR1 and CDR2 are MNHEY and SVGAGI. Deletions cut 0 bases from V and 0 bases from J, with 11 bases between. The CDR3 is CASSYSQVGLNTEAFF. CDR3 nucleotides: TGTGCCAGCAGTTACTCGCAGGTTGGGTTGAACACTGAAGCTTTCTTT.

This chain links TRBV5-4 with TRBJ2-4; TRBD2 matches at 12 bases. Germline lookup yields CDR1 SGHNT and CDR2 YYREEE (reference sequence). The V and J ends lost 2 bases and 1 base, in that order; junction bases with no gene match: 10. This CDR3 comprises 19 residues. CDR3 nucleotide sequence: TGTGCCAGCAGCTTCAGCCTCTCTAGCGGGGGGGCGGCCAAAAACATTCAGTACTTC. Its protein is CASSFSLSSGGAAKNIQYF.

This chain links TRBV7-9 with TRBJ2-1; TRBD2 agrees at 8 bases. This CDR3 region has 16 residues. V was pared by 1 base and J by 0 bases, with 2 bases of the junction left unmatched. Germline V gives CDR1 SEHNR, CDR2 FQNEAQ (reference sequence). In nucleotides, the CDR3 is TGTGCCAGCAGCTTAGGCGGGAGGAACTCCTACAATGAGCAGTTCTTC. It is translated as CASSLGGRNSYNEQFF.

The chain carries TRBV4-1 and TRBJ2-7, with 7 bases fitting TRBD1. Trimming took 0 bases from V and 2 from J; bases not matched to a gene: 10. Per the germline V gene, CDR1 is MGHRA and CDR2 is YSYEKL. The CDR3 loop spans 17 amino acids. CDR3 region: CASSQDPRQGKTYEQYF. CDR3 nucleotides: TGCGCCAGCAGCCAAGACCCCAGACAGGGAAAAACCTACGAGCAGTACTTC.

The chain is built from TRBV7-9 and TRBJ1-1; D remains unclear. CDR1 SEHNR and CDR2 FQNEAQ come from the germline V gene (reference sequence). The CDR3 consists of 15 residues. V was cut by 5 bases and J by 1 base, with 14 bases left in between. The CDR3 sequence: CASSDPGWENTEAFF. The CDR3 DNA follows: TGTGCCAGCAGCGACCCCGGGTGGGAGAACACTGAAGCTTTCTTT.

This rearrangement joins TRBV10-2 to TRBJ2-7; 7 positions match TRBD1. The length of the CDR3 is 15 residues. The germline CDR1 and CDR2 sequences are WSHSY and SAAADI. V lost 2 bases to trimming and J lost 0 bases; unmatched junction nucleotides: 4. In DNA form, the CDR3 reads TGCGCCAGCAGTGAGGTAGGGGGCAGCTCCTACGAGCAGTACTTC. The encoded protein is CASSEVGGSSYEQYF.

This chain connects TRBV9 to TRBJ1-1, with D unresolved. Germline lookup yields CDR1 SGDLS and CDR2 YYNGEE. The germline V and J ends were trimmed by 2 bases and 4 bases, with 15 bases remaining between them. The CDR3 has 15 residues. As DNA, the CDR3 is TGTGCCAGCAGCGTGGGGAAGGGTAGTGTCACTGAAGCTTTCTTT. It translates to CASSVGKGSVTEAFF.

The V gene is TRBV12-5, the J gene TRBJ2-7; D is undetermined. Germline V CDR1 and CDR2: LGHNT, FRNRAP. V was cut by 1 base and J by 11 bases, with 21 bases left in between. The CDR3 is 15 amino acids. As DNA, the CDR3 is TGTGCTAGTGGTTTGGCCTATCCTGACTTAGGGTCAAAGTACTTC. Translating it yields CASGLAYPDLGSKYF.

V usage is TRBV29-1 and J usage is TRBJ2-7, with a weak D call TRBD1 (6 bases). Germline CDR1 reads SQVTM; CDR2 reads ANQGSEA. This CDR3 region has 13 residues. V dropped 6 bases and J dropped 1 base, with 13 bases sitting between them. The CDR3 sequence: CSVTLQGSYEQYF. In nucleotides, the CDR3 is TGCAGCGTGACACTCCAGGGGTCCTACGAGCAGTACTTC.

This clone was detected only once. The CDR3 DNA is TGTGCCAGTAGTATAGTCCTAGCGGGAGCCGGGGCCAACGTCCTGACTTTC. Its protein product is CASSIVLAGAGANVLTF. The V call is TRBV19, the J call TRBJ2-6; TRBD2 aligns across 10 bases. Per germline, CDR1 LNHDA and CDR2 SQIVND (reference sequence). After removal of 1 base from V and 4 bases from J, the junction contained 4 bases not matched to a gene. CDR3 length equals 17 residues.

CDR3 in amino acids: CAWSGTRVTGELFF. The CDR3 nucleotides read TGTGCCTGGAGTGGGACGAGGGTCACCGGGGAGCTGTTTTTT. The rearrangement joins TRBV30 to TRBJ2-2, with a weak D call TRBD2 (5 bases). CDR1 GTSNPN and CDR2 SVGIG come from the germline V gene (reference sequence). The CDR3 is 14 residues long. The V gene lost 1 base and the J gene lost 4 bases, with 10 bases spanning the gap.

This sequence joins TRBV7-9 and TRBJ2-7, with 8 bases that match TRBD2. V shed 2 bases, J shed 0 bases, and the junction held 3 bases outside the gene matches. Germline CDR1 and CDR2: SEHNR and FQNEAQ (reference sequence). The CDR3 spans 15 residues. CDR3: CASSLLAGSSYEQYF. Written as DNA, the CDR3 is TGTGCCAGCAGCTTACTAGCGGGTAGCTCCTACGAGCAGTACTTC.

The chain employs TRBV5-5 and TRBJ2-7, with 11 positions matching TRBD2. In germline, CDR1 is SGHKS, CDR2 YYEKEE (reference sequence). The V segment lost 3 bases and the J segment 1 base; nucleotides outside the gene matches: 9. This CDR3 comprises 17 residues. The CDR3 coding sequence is TGTGCCAGCAGCTGGGGGACTAGCGGATCAGATTCCTACGAGCAGTACTTC. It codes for CASSWGTSGSDSYEQYF.

CDR3 nucleotide sequence: TGTGCCAGCAGCCCGAGACTTTCTAGCTCCTACAATGAGCAGTTCTTC. This translates into CASSPRLSSSYNEQFF. The chain carries TRBV7-9 and TRBJ2-1; no clear D. The CDR3 spans 16 residues. V lost 5 bases and J 0 bases, leaving 14 bases between the germline ends. Germline V gives CDR1 SEHNR, CDR2 FQNEAQ (reference sequence). The variable domain in full, completed from reference TRBV7-9 and TRBJ2-1, reads DTGVSQNPRHKITKRGQNVTFRCDPISEHNRLYWYRQTLGQGPEFLTYFQNEAQLEKSRLLSDRFSAERPKGSFSTLEIQRTEQGDSAMYLCASSPRLSSSYNEQFFGPGTRLTVL.

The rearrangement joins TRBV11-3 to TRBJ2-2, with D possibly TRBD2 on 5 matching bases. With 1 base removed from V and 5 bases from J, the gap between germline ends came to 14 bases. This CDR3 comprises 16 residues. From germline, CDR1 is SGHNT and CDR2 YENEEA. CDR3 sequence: CASSLGFRSGTGELFF. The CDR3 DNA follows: TGTGCCAGCAGCTTAGGGTTTAGGAGCGGAACCGGGGAGCTGTTTTTT.

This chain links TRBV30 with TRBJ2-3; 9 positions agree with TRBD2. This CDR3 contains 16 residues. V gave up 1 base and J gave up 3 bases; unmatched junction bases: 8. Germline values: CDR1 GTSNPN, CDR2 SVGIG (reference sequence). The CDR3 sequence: CAWSDGASGETDTQYF. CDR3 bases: TGTGCCTGGAGTGACGGGGCTAGCGGGGAGACAGATACGCAGTATTTT.

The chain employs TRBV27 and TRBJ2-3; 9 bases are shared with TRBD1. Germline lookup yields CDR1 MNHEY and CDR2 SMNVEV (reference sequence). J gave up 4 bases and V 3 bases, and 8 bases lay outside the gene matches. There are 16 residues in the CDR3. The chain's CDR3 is CASSFPPGQGSDTQYF. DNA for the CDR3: TGTGCCAGCAGTTTTCCGCCGGGACAGGGTTCAGATACGCAGTATTTT.

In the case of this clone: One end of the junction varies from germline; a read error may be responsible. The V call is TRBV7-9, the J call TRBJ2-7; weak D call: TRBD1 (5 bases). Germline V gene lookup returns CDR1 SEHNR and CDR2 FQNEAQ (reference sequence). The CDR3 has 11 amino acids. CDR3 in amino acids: CASSLTGRVSF. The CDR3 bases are TGTGCCAGCAGCTTAACGGGCAGGGTTTCCTTC.

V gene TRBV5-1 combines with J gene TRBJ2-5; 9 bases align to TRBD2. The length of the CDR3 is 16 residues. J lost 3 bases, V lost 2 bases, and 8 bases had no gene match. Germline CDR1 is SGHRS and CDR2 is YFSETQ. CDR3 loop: CASSFYLAGGEETQYF. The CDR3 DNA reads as TGCGCCAGCAGCTTTTACCTGGCGGGAGGGGAAGAGACCCAGTACTTC.

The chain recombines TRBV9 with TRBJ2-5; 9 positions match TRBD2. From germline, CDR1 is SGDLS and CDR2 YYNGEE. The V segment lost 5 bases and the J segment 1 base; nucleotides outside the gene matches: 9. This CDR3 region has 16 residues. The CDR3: CASSAVGTSPQETQYF. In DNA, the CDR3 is TGTGCCAGCAGTGCCGTTGGGACTAGCCCCCAAGAGACCCAGTACTTC.

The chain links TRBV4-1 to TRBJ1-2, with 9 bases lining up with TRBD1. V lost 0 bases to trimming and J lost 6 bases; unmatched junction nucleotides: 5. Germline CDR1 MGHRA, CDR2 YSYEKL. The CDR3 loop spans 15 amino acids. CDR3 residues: CASSQEQGAWNGYTF. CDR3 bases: TGCGCCAGCAGCCAAGAACAGGGGGCCTGGAATGGCTACACCTTC.